These T cell receptor beta chains were read from a single sample in a study of blood T cell repertoires in COVID-19. Only in-frame clones appear in the TCRdb table, and some are missing; sequencing was by immunoSEQ multiplex PCR. The sample contains approximately 52,000 clones, roughly nine tenths of which appear only once. Sequencing input: peripheral blood. These receptors all stem from a man in his sixties with active COVID-19. The CDR3 runs from the conserved cysteine through the conserved F or W. The D gene is left open where the match is weak.

J gene	V gene	CDR3 length	D gene	CDR3 DNA	CDR3 protein
TRBJ1-5	TRBV5-5	14	TRBD1	TGTGCCAGCAGCTTGGGGGGACAGGGACAGCCCCAGCATTTT	CASSLGGQGQPQHF
TRBJ2-3	TRBV4-3	15	TRBD2	TGCGCCAGCAGCCGCTATAGCGGGAGCCCAGATACGCAGTATTTT	CASSRYSGSPDTQYF
TRBJ1-2	TRBV2	11	.	TGTGCCAGCAGTCCTCAGGTTCCCTACACCTTC	CASSPQVPYTF
TRBJ1-5	TRBV19	13	.	TGTGCCAGTAGTACGACAGTAAATCAGCCCCAGCATTTT	CASSTTVNQPQHF
TRBJ2-5	TRBV5-6	16	.	TGTGCCAGCAGCTTGCCCCTCAGGAGGGGTCCAGAGACCCAGTACTTC	CASSLPLRRGPETQYF
TRBJ2-1	TRBV19	13	.	TGTGCCAGTAGTTTGACAGTCTACAATGAGCAGTTCTTC	CASSLTVYNEQFF
TRBJ1-5	TRBV3-1/TRBV3-2	13	.	TGTGCCAGCAGCCAAGGCGCAGGGTCGGCCCAGCATTTT	CASSQGAGSAQHF
TRBJ2-1	TRBV10-3	12	.	TGTGCCATCAGTGAGTACAGGGATAAGCAGTTCTTC	CAISEYRDKQFF
TRBJ2-3	TRBV5-4	18	TRBD2	TGTGCCAGCAGCCCAAGACTAGCGGGAGGCACTAGCACAGATACGCAGTATTTT	CASSPRLAGGTSTDTQYF
TRBJ2-7	TRBV9	14	TRBD1	TGTGCCAGCAGCGTGGGACAGGGGAACTACGAGCAGTACTTC	CASSVGQGNYEQYF
TRBJ2-1	TRBV12-3/TRBV12-4	13	.	TGTGCCAGCATAGGTGGCGGGAACAATGAGCAGTTCTTC	CASIGGGNNEQFF